This is a list of T cell receptor beta chains from one sample in a study of cytomegalovirus exposure and HLA in healthy donors. This table comes from immunoSEQ multiplex PCR, and its TCRdb copy is limited to in-frame clones, with some not included. The sample has about 170,000 clones, roughly four fifths seen once. The sequencing input was PBMCs. Source of these receptors: a woman in her late teens or twenties in good health and CMV-seronegative. CDR3s leave out the opening cysteine and the closing phenylalanine or tryptophan. Each record gives: CDR3 protein, V gene, CDR3 length.

ASSLTISSGRGYNEQF,TRBV9,16
ASSSGVGYNEQF,TRBV28,12
ATSGPLGTGELF,TRBV15,12
ASSVGGGTGELF,TRBV9,12
ASGAGQRGNQPQH,TRBV19,13
ASSLSGTGTRSYEQY,TRBV7-9,15
ASSISGQGAGNTIY,TRBV19,14
ASSVGSLQETQY,TRBV9,12
ASSLYNRADNEQF,TRBV7-9,13
ASRDSHTEAF,TRBV2,10
ASSDYEQY,TRBV11-2,8
ASSLGQGTEAF,TRBV18,11
ASSEGQNYGYT,TRBV9,11
ASSHSRSENSYNEQF,TRBV2,15
ASSQPYRGRNTGELF,TRBV4-1,15
ASSYWENSPLH,TRBV6-5,11
ASSSLWREATYEQY,TRBV5-6,14
ASSRTSQYEQY,TRBV7-9,11
ASSLDGGWDEQF,TRBV7-9,12
AIGQGVMNTEAF,TRBV10-3,12
ASSDDSENTEAF,TRBV7-8,12
ASSNRGTTEAF,TRBV19,11
ASSQWTGSTLYSNQPQH,TRBV7-9,17
ASSLTGGIYEQY,TRBV27,12
ASSLRGTGELKGNTIY,TRBV28,16
ASSTRSRSTNEKLF,TRBV28,14
ASSQARGKAHNEQF,TRBV14,14
ASSGGLAGEHEQY,TRBV6-1,13
ASSLGRAGNSPLH,TRBV7-2,13
AISEIGGVGRHSYEQY,TRBV10-3,16
ASSFQTGQETQY,TRBV5-1,12
ASSLRARGYSYNEQF,TRBV27,15
AWSPPGRGLSGTGELF,TRBV30,16
ASSERSSYNSPLH,TRBV2,13